This T cell receptor beta chain was profiled in a study of vaccination and CD4 T cells after COVID-19. Study-level background: About nine convalescent patients had mild and one had severe PCR-confirmed SARS-CoV-2 disease. A CEFX pool, an HIV-1 Nef pool, or else no peptide went into the control cultures. General study points: Convalescent patients' vaccine-specific clones were spike mono-reactive in 304 of 307 cases.

To note about this clonotype: Its antigen is not known.

Sequencing of the DNA from cultured CD4+ T cells was carried out with the Oncomine TCR Beta short-read assay. It was from cultured CD4+ T cells that genomic DNA was extracted. TCRdb recomputed calls from the PCR reads with MiXCR, one row per CDR3 protein. The sample carries 9,000 to 13,000 distinct CDR3 sequences, around 67% recorded once. The treatment denotes: approximately nine-day PBMC culture with coronavirus spike peptide pools or control peptides (ViraFEST assay). The CDR3 has 14 amino acids. Germline V CDR1 and CDR2: DFQATT, SNEGSKA (reference sequence). V gave up 7 bases and J gave up 0 bases; unmatched junction bases: 4.

This TCR derives from a human donor who had recovered from COVID-19. The chain couples TRBV20-1 to TRBJ1-5, with 9 bases identical to TRBD1. Sequencing was performed on CD4+ T cells from blood, cultured in vitro. The CDR3 loop is CSVTGGLSNQPQHF. The CDR3 DNA follows: TGCAGTGTTACAGGGGGCCTTAGCAATCAGCCCCAGCATTTT.